This T cell receptor (beta chain) was identified during a study of blood T cell repertoires in COVID-19. Trimming left V 4 bases short and J 2 bases short, with 14 bases between. The germline gives CDR1 MGHRA, CDR2 YSYEKL. The CDR3 covers 15 residues. Libraries were prepared by immunoSEQ multiplex PCR; TCRdb keeps only in-frame clonotypes and omits some of them. The sample holds hundreds of thousands of clones, about 89% seen once. The V gene is TRBV4-1, the J gene TRBJ1-1, with no clear D. The receptor comes from a woman in her fifties or sixties with COVID-19, enrolled during active disease. Sequenced sample: peripheral blood. The CDR3 sequence is CASSPARGRNTEAFF. CDR3 DNA sequence: TGCGCCAGCAGCCCGGCCCGGGGAAGAAACACTGAAGCTTTCTTT.